A selection of T cell receptor beta chains follows, all from one sample in a study of OX40 agonist ivuxolimab in advanced cancers. This table comes from immunoSEQ multiplex PCR, and its TCRdb copy is limited to in-frame clones, with some not included. The repertoire has tens of thousands of clones, 85% of them found once; the top ten carry around 2.9%. The starting material was CD4+ or CD8+ T cells sorted from blood, obtained in a trial of the OX40 agonist ivuxolimab. These receptors were obtained from an adult with an advanced solid tumor such as melanoma, head and neck, liver or kidney cancer. CDR3s include the opening cysteine and the closing phenylalanine or tryptophan. The order of the fields is D gene, J gene, V gene, clone size, CDR3 DNA, CDR3 protein. A D gene is named only where the DNA matches it firmly. Clone size is stated in some rows and not others, as once, few, many or a class when expanded.

. TRBJ1-1 TRBV5-5 . TGTGCCAGCAGCTTGGACAGGCCCTACGCTTTCTTT CASSLDRPYAFF
TRBD2 TRBJ2-7 TRBV6-6 . TGTGCCAGCAGTTTTGTAGCGGGCCCTCACGAGCAGTACTTC CASSFVAGPHEQYF
. TRBJ1-2 TRBV28 . TGTGCCAGCAGCCCTTGGGTGGCAGGGGCCTATGGCTACACCTTC CASSPWVAGAYGYTF
. TRBJ1-6 TRBV6-6 . TGTGCCAGCACGCGCCGGACGGATTATAATTCACCCCTCCACTTT CASTRRTDYNSPLHF
. TRBJ2-6 TRBV9 . TGTGCCAGCAGCCCCCCGACCGGCTTCTCTGGGGCCAACGTCCTGACTTTC CASSPPTGFSGANVLTF
. TRBJ2-7 TRBV10-2 . TGCGCCAGCCTCCAAGGATCCGAGCAGTACTTC CASLQGSEQYF
TRBD2 TRBJ2-1 TRBV27 . TGTGCCAGCCGCTCTAGCGGGAGTGGGAATGAGCAGTTCTTC CASRSSGSGNEQFF
TRBD1 TRBJ2-1 TRBV12-5 few TGTGCTAGTGGTTTTGTTGGGACAGATCTTTTGAGCTCCTACAATGAGCAGTTCTTC CASGFVGTDLLSSYNEQFF
. TRBJ2-1 TRBV29-1 once TGCAGCGTCCTCGCCCGATCCGCCTACAATGAGCAGTTCTTC CSVLARSAYNEQFF
TRBD1 TRBJ2-7 TRBV6-6 once TGTGCCAGCTCTCGGACAGGGGTGGTCGAGCAGTACTTC CASSRTGVVEQYF
. TRBJ1-5 TRBV6-6 . TGTGCCAGCAGTTCCCCCCGGACCGTTAGCAATCAGCCCCAGCATTTT CASSSPRTVSNQPQHF
TRBD1 TRBJ2-2 TRBV29-1 once TGCAGCGTTAGGGACAGGCTAACCGGGGAGCTGTTTTTT CSVRDRLTGELFF
. TRBJ1-5 TRBV5-5 once TGTGCCAGCAGCATGAGACCCCAACAGCATAGCAATCAGCCCCAGCATTTT CASSMRPQQHSNQPQHF
. TRBJ2-7 TRBV19 . TGTGCCAGTAGTATAGATCGGAGACAGACCTACGAGCAGTACTTC CASSIDRRQTYEQYF
TRBD1 TRBJ2-2 TRBV28 few TGTGCCAGCAGTTCCCCGGGACAGGGGATCGGGGAGCTGTTTTTT CASSSPGQGIGELFF
TRBD1 TRBJ1-1 TRBV7-9 . TGTGCCAGCAGCGGTCAGGGGGCCCGGACTGAAGCTTTCTTT CASSGQGARTEAFF
. TRBJ2-5 TRBV6-6 . TGTGCCAGCAGTCGAGATTTAGGGGTCCAAGAGACCCAGTACTTC CASSRDLGVQETQYF
. TRBJ2-5 TRBV5-4 . TGTGCCAGCAGCCCCGGGGGTAGCAAAGAGACCCAGTACTTC CASSPGGSKETQYF
. TRBJ1-4 TRBV4-3 . TGCGCCAGCAGCCAAGGGAAGGGGGTCCCAACTAATGAAAAACTGTTTTTT CASSQGKGVPTNEKLFF
. TRBJ2-2 TRBV19 . TGTGCCAGTAGTAGTTTCAGGGCCGGGGAGCTGTTTTTT CASSSFRAGELFF
. TRBJ2-1 TRBV28 . TGTGCCAGCTGTCCAGCGAGAGGTGTGGGCAATGAGCAGTTCTTC CASCPARGVGNEQFF
TRBD1 TRBJ2-5 TRBV11-1 . TGTGCCAGCAGCCCGGGACAGGGGAGAGGGACCCAGTACTTC CASSPGQGRGTQYF